This is a list of T cell receptor beta chains from one sample in a study of T cells after posttransplantation cyclophosphamide. The data were produced by immunoSEQ multiplex PCR, yet TCRdb's version contains in-frame clones alone and is incomplete. The sample yields 5,500 to 6,000 clones, approximately 83% seen once. This specimen consisted of CD4+ T cells sorted from blood, obtained approximately 380 days after allogeneic stem cell transplant with posttransplant cyclophosphamide. The receptors derive from a male patient in his fifties or sixties who received an allogeneic stem cell transplant from a related donor and was CMV-positive. Some T cells may arise from the graft donor. Both conserved end residues are part of each CDR3. Each record gives: V gene, D gene, clone size, J gene, CDR3 length, CDR3 protein, CDR3 DNA. D genes are given only for firm matches. The size of a clone is reported for some rows only, either as once, few or many, or as a class for expanded clones.

V gene: TRBV9; D gene: .; clone size: .; J gene: TRBJ2-1; CDR3 length: 15; CDR3 protein: CASSPTGNTYNEQFF; CDR3 DNA: TGTGCCAGCAGTCCTACAGGGAACACCTACAATGAGCAGTTCTTC
V gene: TRBV19; D gene: .; clone size: .; J gene: TRBJ2-3; CDR3 length: 15; CDR3 protein: CASSIQGGETDTQYF; CDR3 DNA: TGTGCCAGTAGTATCCAGGGGGGAGAGACAGATACGCAGTATTTT
V gene: TRBV6-1; D gene: TRBD1; clone size: few; J gene: TRBJ2-3; CDR3 length: 13; CDR3 protein: CASSARGPDTQYF; CDR3 DNA: TGTGCCAGCAGTGCAAGGGGGCCAGATACGCAGTATTTT
V gene: TRBV30; D gene: .; clone size: .; J gene: TRBJ1-3; CDR3 length: 11; CDR3 protein: CAWGGGNTIYF; CDR3 DNA: TGTGCCTGGGGGGGCGGAAACACCATATATTTT
V gene: TRBV5-1; D gene: .; clone size: .; J gene: TRBJ2-3; CDR3 length: 17; CDR3 protein: CASSLYLGLRSTDTQYF; CDR3 DNA: TGCGCCAGCAGCTTGTATCTGGGACTCAGAAGCACAGATACGCAGTATTTT
V gene: TRBV19; D gene: TRBD2; clone size: .; J gene: TRBJ2-7; CDR3 length: 14; CDR3 protein: CASKPPGLAKEQYF; CDR3 DNA: TGTGCCAGTAAACCCCCGGGACTAGCGAAGGAGCAGTACTTC
V gene: TRBV11-2; D gene: .; clone size: .; J gene: TRBJ1-2; CDR3 length: 15; CDR3 protein: CASSPTGRHTRGYTF; CDR3 DNA: TGTGCCAGCAGCCCTACAGGGCGTCATACGAGGGGCTACACCTTC
V gene: TRBV11-3; D gene: .; clone size: .; J gene: TRBJ2-5; CDR3 length: 13; CDR3 protein: CASRRRGSETQYF; CDR3 DNA: TGTGCCAGCCGAAGGAGGGGATCTGAGACCCAGTACTTC
V gene: TRBV5-4; D gene: TRBD2; clone size: .; J gene: TRBJ2-5; CDR3 length: 14; CDR3 protein: CASSPDPLAGTQYF; CDR3 DNA: TGTGCCAGCAGCCCTGACCCTCTAGCGGGGACCCAGTACTTC
V gene: TRBV4-1; D gene: TRBD1; clone size: .; J gene: TRBJ2-7; CDR3 length: 16; CDR3 protein: CASSQGTGGRSYEQYF; CDR3 DNA: TGCGCCAGCAGCCAAGGTACAGGGGGTCGTAGCTACGAGCAGTACTTC
V gene: TRBV6-6; D gene: TRBD2; clone size: .; J gene: TRBJ2-1; CDR3 length: 14; CDR3 protein: CASSYEGSGFEQFF; CDR3 DNA: TGTGCCAGCAGTTACGAAGGTAGCGGGTTTGAGCAGTTCTTC
V gene: TRBV10-3; D gene: TRBD1; clone size: few; J gene: TRBJ1-2; CDR3 length: 13; CDR3 protein: CAISGQGMDGYTF; CDR3 DNA: TGTGCCATCAGTGGACAGGGTATGGATGGCTACACCTTC
V gene: TRBV4-1; D gene: .; clone size: .; J gene: TRBJ2-7; CDR3 length: 16; CDR3 protein: CASSQEKRLSGYEQYF; CDR3 DNA: TGCGCCAGCAGCCAAGAGAAGCGGCTCAGCGGCTACGAGCAGTACTTC
V gene: TRBV7-9; D gene: .; clone size: .; J gene: TRBJ1-3; CDR3 length: 14; CDR3 protein: CASSLSGLGNTIYF; CDR3 DNA: TGTGCCAGCAGCTTATCAGGGCTCGGAAACACCATATATTTT
V gene: TRBV5-4; D gene: .; clone size: .; J gene: TRBJ2-5; CDR3 length: 15; CDR3 protein: CASSLGGTAKETQYF; CDR3 DNA: TGTGCCAGCAGCCTAGGCGGGACAGCTAAAGAGACCCAGTACTTC
V gene: TRBV7-8; D gene: .; clone size: .; J gene: TRBJ1-5; CDR3 length: 15; CDR3 protein: CASSSLGGFNQPQHF; CDR3 DNA: TGTGCCAGCAGCAGTTTAGGGGGTTTCAATCAGCCCCAGCATTTT
V gene: TRBV5-1; D gene: TRBD2; clone size: .; J gene: TRBJ2-1; CDR3 length: 16; CDR3 protein: CASARGSGRVYNEQFF; CDR3 DNA: TGCGCCAGCGCGCGGGGAAGCGGGAGGGTCTACAATGAGCAGTTCTTC
V gene: TRBV9; D gene: .; clone size: .; J gene: TRBJ2-1; CDR3 length: 16; CDR3 protein: CASSVGSGRTYNEQFF; CDR3 DNA: TGTGCCAGCAGCGTAGGTTCGGGGAGGACCTACAATGAGCAGTTCTTC
V gene: TRBV6-1; D gene: TRBD1; clone size: .; J gene: TRBJ1-2; CDR3 length: 15; CDR3 protein: CASSGGQLRGYGYTF; CDR3 DNA: TGTGCCAGCAGCGGGGGACAGTTGCGAGGCTATGGCTACACCTTC
V gene: TRBV29-1; D gene: TRBD2; clone size: .; J gene: TRBJ2-5; CDR3 length: 14; CDR3 protein: CSVRGGREQETQYF; CDR3 DNA: TGCAGCGTTCGGGGCGGGAGGGAACAGGAGACCCAGTACTTC
V gene: TRBV11-2; D gene: TRBD2; clone size: .; J gene: TRBJ2-4; CDR3 length: 15; CDR3 protein: CASSSLAGKRNIQYF; CDR3 DNA: TGTGCCAGCAGCTCACTAGCGGGGAAAAGAAACATTCAGTACTTC
V gene: TRBV27; D gene: TRBD1; clone size: .; J gene: TRBJ1-2; CDR3 length: 15; CDR3 protein: CASRSQGVMNYGYTF; CDR3 DNA: TGTGCCAGCAGATCACAGGGGGTTATGAACTATGGCTACACCTTC
V gene: TRBV6-5; D gene: .; clone size: .; J gene: TRBJ1-1; CDR3 length: 14; CDR3 protein: CASSYSGRNTEAFF; CDR3 DNA: TGTGCCAGCAGTTACTCGGGGAGGAACACTGAAGCTTTCTTT
V gene: TRBV9; D gene: TRBD1; clone size: .; J gene: TRBJ1-2; CDR3 length: 16; CDR3 protein: CASRQTGASNNYGYTF; CDR3 DNA: TGTGCCAGCAGACAGACAGGGGCGTCAAATAACTATGGCTACACCTTC
V gene: TRBV5-6; D gene: .; clone size: .; J gene: TRBJ1-1; CDR3 length: 18; CDR3 protein: CASSLIRSPISMNTEAFF; CDR3 DNA: TGTGCCAGCAGCTTGATCCGGTCCCCTATTAGCATGAACACTGAAGCTTTCTTT
V gene: TRBV7-9; D gene: .; clone size: .; J gene: TRBJ2-7; CDR3 length: 14; CDR3 protein: CASSFSVYSYEQYF; CDR3 DNA: TGTGCCAGCAGCTTCTCGGTATACTCCTACGAGCAGTACTTC
V gene: TRBV6-5; D gene: TRBD1; clone size: .; J gene: TRBJ1-1; CDR3 length: 14; CDR3 protein: CASSLTGAGTEAFF; CDR3 DNA: TGTGCCAGCAGCCTAACAGGGGCTGGCACTGAAGCTTTCTTT
V gene: TRBV5-4; D gene: TRBD1; clone size: .; J gene: TRBJ2-1; CDR3 length: 15; CDR3 protein: CASSWGTGDYNEQFF; CDR3 DNA: TGTGCCAGCAGCTGGGGGACAGGAGACTACAATGAGCAGTTCTTC
V gene: TRBV5-4; D gene: .; clone size: .; J gene: TRBJ2-5; CDR3 length: 14; CDR3 protein: CASSYPTAQETQYF; CDR3 DNA: TGTGCCAGCAGCTATCCTACCGCCCAAGAGACCCAGTACTTC
V gene: TRBV7-2; D gene: TRBD1; clone size: .; J gene: TRBJ1-5; CDR3 length: 16; CDR3 protein: CASSLQSGTGNQPQHF; CDR3 DNA: TGTGCCAGCAGCCTACAGTCCGGGACAGGGAATCAGCCCCAGCATTTT
V gene: TRBV5-1; D gene: .; clone size: .; J gene: TRBJ2-1; CDR3 length: 12; CDR3 protein: CASSLQYNEQFF; CDR3 DNA: TGCGCCAGCAGCTTGCAGTACAATGAGCAGTTCTTC
V gene: TRBV19; D gene: TRBD1; clone size: .; J gene: TRBJ2-5; CDR3 length: 16; CDR3 protein: CASSMASGTGGETQYF; CDR3 DNA: TGTGCCAGTAGTATGGCGTCCGGGACAGGAGGTGAGACCCAGTACTTC
V gene: TRBV18; D gene: .; clone size: .; J gene: TRBJ1-5; CDR3 length: 13; CDR3 protein: CASSLTGNQPQHF; CDR3 DNA: TGTGCCAGCTCACTCACAGGGAATCAGCCCCAGCATTTT
V gene: TRBV5-4; D gene: TRBD1; clone size: .; J gene: TRBJ1-4; CDR3 length: 14; CDR3 protein: CASSFKGTDEKLFF; CDR3 DNA: TGTGCCAGCAGCTTTAAAGGGACAGATGAAAAACTGTTTTTT
V gene: TRBV6-1; D gene: TRBD1; clone size: .; J gene: TRBJ1-4; CDR3 length: 15; CDR3 protein: CASRGRDSLLEKLFF; CDR3 DNA: TGTGCCAGCAGAGGTCGGGACAGCCTTTTGGAAAAACTGTTTTTT
V gene: TRBV27; D gene: .; clone size: few; J gene: TRBJ1-1; CDR3 length: 16; CDR3 protein: CASSLSSRGGYTEAFF; CDR3 DNA: TGTGCCAGCAGTTTAAGTAGCCGGGGGGGGTACACTGAAGCTTTCTTT
V gene: TRBV7-9; D gene: TRBD1; clone size: few; J gene: TRBJ2-7; CDR3 length: 15; CDR3 protein: CASSARDRSPYEQYF; CDR3 DNA: TGTGCCAGCAGCGCCCGGGACAGGTCCCCCTACGAGCAGTACTTC
V gene: TRBV6-5; D gene: TRBD2; clone size: few; J gene: TRBJ2-1; CDR3 length: 15; CDR3 protein: CASSYTAGGNNEQFF; CDR3 DNA: TGTGCCAGCAGTTACACAGCGGGAGGAAACAATGAGCAGTTCTTC
V gene: TRBV6-6; D gene: .; clone size: .; J gene: TRBJ1-6; CDR3 length: 15; CDR3 protein: CASLIGSSPNSPLHF; CDR3 DNA: TGTGCCAGCTTAATCGGGTCCAGTCCTAATTCACCCCTCCACTTT
V gene: TRBV9; D gene: TRBD2; clone size: .; J gene: TRBJ2-7; CDR3 length: 18; CDR3 protein: CASSRGTSGRLSSYEQYF; CDR3 DNA: TGTGCCAGCAGCCGAGGGACTAGCGGGAGGCTCAGCTCCTACGAGCAGTACTTC
V gene: TRBV2; D gene: .; clone size: once; J gene: TRBJ2-2; CDR3 length: 16; CDR3 protein: CASEEALASSAGELFF; CDR3 DNA: TGTGCCAGCGAAGAGGCGTTGGCTAGCTCTGCCGGGGAGCTGTTTTTT
V gene: TRBV6-9; D gene: TRBD1; clone size: .; J gene: TRBJ1-5; CDR3 length: 16; CDR3 protein: CAGRDPGQGLGQPQHF; CDR3 DNA: TGTGCCGGACGCGACCCGGGACAGGGATTGGGTCAGCCCCAGCATTTT
V gene: TRBV5-8; D gene: TRBD1; clone size: few; J gene: TRBJ1-6; CDR3 length: 16; CDR3 protein: CASSFGQGTYNSPLHF; CDR3 DNA: TGTGCCAGCAGCTTTGGACAGGGGACTTATAATTCACCCCTCCACTTT
V gene: TRBV5-6; D gene: TRBD1; clone size: .; J gene: TRBJ2-1; CDR3 length: 16; CDR3 protein: CASSDPGQGLIHEQFF; CDR3 DNA: TGTGCCAGCAGCGATCCGGGACAGGGTCTAATCCATGAGCAGTTCTTC
V gene: TRBV6-5; D gene: .; clone size: .; J gene: TRBJ2-7; CDR3 length: 15; CDR3 protein: CASSYSGLSGLWWYF; CDR3 DNA: TGTGCCAGCAGTTACTCTGGACTCAGCGGGCTGTGGTGGTACTTC
V gene: TRBV11-1; D gene: .; clone size: .; J gene: TRBJ2-6; CDR3 length: 14; CDR3 protein: CASSLQSGANVLTF; CDR3 DNA: TGTGCCAGCAGCTTACAGTCTGGGGCCAACGTCCTGACTTTC
V gene: TRBV9; D gene: .; clone size: once; J gene: TRBJ2-1; CDR3 length: 16; CDR3 protein: CASSVGGSASYNEQFF; CDR3 DNA: TGTGCCAGCAGCGTAGGTGGTAGCGCTTCCTACAATGAGCAGTTCTTC
V gene: TRBV18; D gene: TRBD1; clone size: once; J gene: TRBJ1-2; CDR3 length: 14; CDR3 protein: CASSETGQGRRYTF; CDR3 DNA: TGTGCCAGCTCCGAGACGGGACAGGGGCGTCGCTACACCTTC
V gene: TRBV18; D gene: .; clone size: .; J gene: TRBJ2-3; CDR3 length: 13; CDR3 protein: CASSRSGPDTQYF; CDR3 DNA: TGTGCCAGCTCAAGAAGCGGGCCAGATACGCAGTATTTT
V gene: TRBV2; D gene: TRBD2; clone size: .; J gene: TRBJ2-1; CDR3 length: 18; CDR3 protein: CASSGWARRGGDYNEQFF; CDR3 DNA: TGTGCCAGCAGTGGATGGGCCCGCCGCGGGGGGGACTACAATGAGCAGTTCTTC
V gene: TRBV5-1; D gene: TRBD2; clone size: .; J gene: TRBJ2-5; CDR3 length: 16; CDR3 protein: CASSSSVAGDGETQYF; CDR3 DNA: TGCGCCAGCAGCTCATCGGTCGCGGGGGACGGGGAGACCCAGTACTTC
V gene: TRBV11-2; D gene: TRBD2; clone size: .; J gene: TRBJ2-3; CDR3 length: 16; CDR3 protein: CASSRVGTRGSDTQYF; CDR3 DNA: TGTGCCAGCAGCCGGGTCGGGACTAGGGGTTCAGATACGCAGTATTTT
V gene: TRBV7-2; D gene: .; clone size: few; J gene: TRBJ2-4; CDR3 length: 13; CDR3 protein: CASSLGLTNIQYF; CDR3 DNA: TGTGCCAGCAGCTTAGGACTTACAAACATTCAGTACTTC
V gene: TRBV18; D gene: .; clone size: .; J gene: TRBJ2-5; CDR3 length: 11; CDR3 protein: CASSPLETQYF; CDR3 DNA: TGTGCCAGCTCACCCTTGGAGACCCAGTACTTC
V gene: TRBV5-1; D gene: .; clone size: few; J gene: TRBJ2-1; CDR3 length: 15; CDR3 protein: CASRWRVEARLEQFF; CDR3 DNA: TGCGCCAGCAGATGGCGGGTAGAGGCGAGGCTGGAGCAGTTCTTC
V gene: TRBV6-6; D gene: TRBD1; clone size: .; J gene: TRBJ2-7; CDR3 length: 16; CDR3 protein: CASSYGRQGISYEQYF; CDR3 DNA: TGTGCCAGCAGTTACGGAAGACAGGGAATCTCCTACGAGCAGTACTTC
V gene: TRBV2; D gene: .; clone size: .; J gene: TRBJ2-2; CDR3 length: 17; CDR3 protein: CASSEPASATYTGELFF; CDR3 DNA: TGTGCCAGCAGTGAACCAGCTAGCGCGACGTACACCGGGGAGCTGTTTTTT
V gene: TRBV9; D gene: TRBD2; clone size: .; J gene: TRBJ2-1; CDR3 length: 15; CDR3 protein: CASSVRGDSYNEQFF; CDR3 DNA: TGTGCCAGCAGCGTTCGGGGGGACTCCTACAATGAGCAGTTCTTC
V gene: TRBV29-1; D gene: TRBD1; clone size: .; J gene: TRBJ1-1; CDR3 length: 15; CDR3 protein: CSARQGWAMNTEAFF; CDR3 DNA: TGCAGCGCAAGACAGGGGTGGGCCATGAACACTGAAGCTTTCTTT
V gene: TRBV7-9; D gene: .; clone size: once; J gene: TRBJ1-1; CDR3 length: 14; CDR3 protein: CASSNSGGSAEAFF; CDR3 DNA: TGTGCCAGCAGCAATTCGGGGGGCAGCGCTGAAGCTTTCTTT